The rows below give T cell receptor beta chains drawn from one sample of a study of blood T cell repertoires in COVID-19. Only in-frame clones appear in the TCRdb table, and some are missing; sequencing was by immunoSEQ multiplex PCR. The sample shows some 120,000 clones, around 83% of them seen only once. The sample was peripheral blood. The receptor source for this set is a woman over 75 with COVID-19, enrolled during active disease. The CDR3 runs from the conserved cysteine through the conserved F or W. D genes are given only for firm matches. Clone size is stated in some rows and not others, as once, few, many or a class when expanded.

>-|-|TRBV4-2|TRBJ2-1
TGTGCCAGCAGCCAAGAGGGCAGGCTCTCCTACAATGAGCAGTTCTTC
CASSQEGRLSYNEQFF
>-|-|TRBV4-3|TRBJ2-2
TGCGCCAGCAGCCAAGATCTTGTGGGAGCGGGCGGGGAGCTGTTTTTT
CASSQDLVGAGGELFF
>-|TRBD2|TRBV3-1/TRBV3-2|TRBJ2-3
TGTGCCAGCAGCCAAGGGACTAGCGGGAGATTAGATACGCAGTATTTT
CASSQGTSGRLDTQYF
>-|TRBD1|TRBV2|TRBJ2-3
TGTGCCAGCTCACCTGACAGGGCCTACACAGATACGCAGTATTTT
CASSPDRAYTDTQYF
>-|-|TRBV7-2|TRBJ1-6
TGTGCCAGCAGCTTAGACAGGGCCCCGAATAATTCACCCCTCCACTTT
CASSLDRAPNNSPLHF
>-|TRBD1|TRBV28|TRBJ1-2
TGTGCCAGCAGGATTACGGGACAGGGGCCTAACTATGGCTACACCTTC
CASRITGQGPNYGYTF
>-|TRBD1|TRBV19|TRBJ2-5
TGTGCCAGTCAAAGACAGGGTGGGAAGACCCAGTACTTC
CASQRQGGKTQYF
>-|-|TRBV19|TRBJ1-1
TGTGCCAGTAGTATCACATTGAACACTGAAGCTTTCTTT
CASSITLNTEAFF
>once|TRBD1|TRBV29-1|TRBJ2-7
TGCAGCGTTCGGGACAGCCCCTACGAGCAGTACTTC
CSVRDSPYEQYF
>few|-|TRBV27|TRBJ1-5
TGTGCCAGCGCCTACGACAGAGGTGGCAATCAGCCCCAGCATTTT
CASAYDRGGNQPQHF
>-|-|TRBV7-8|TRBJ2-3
TGTGCCAGCAGCTTAGGGCAGGGCCTGCTAGGCACAGATACGCAGTATTTT
CASSLGQGLLGTDTQYF
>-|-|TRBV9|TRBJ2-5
TGTGCCAGCACCAAGTACGGGGGATCTATTGAGACCCAGTACTTC
CASTKYGGSIETQYF
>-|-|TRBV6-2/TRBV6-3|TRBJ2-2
TGTGCCAGCAGTTACGCCCACAGGGTACCCGGGGAGCTGTTTTTT
CASSYAHRVPGELFF
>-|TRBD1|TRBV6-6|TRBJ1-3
TGTGCCAGCAGTCGTCGGGAGACAGGGCTCCCCTCTGGAAACACCATATATTTT
CASSRRETGLPSGNTIYF
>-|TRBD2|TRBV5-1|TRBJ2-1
TGCGCCAGCAGCCCGGACTCGCGGGAGGTTGGCGAGCAGTTCTTC
CASSPDSREVGEQFF
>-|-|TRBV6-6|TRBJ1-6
TGTGCCAGCAGTTACGCAGAAGATAATTCACCCCTCCACTTT
CASSYAEDNSPLHF
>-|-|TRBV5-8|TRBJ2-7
TGTGCCACCGCGAAAAGTTACTACGAGCAGTACTTC
CATAKSYYEQYF
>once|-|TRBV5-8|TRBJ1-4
TGTGCCAGCAAAGGCAGGGTCGATGAAAAACTGTTTTTT
CASKGRVDEKLFF
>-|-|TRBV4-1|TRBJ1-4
TGCGCCAGCAGCCAAGATGGGGGTGGGGGAGGAGAAAAACTGTTTTTT
CASSQDGGGGGEKLFF
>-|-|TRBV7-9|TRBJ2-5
TGTGCCAGCAGCTTATCCCAAAAGACCCAGTACTTC
CASSLSQKTQYF
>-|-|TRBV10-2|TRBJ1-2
TGCGCCAGCAGTGGTACGGGTTCAGAAAGGACTAACTATGGCTACACCTTC
CASSGTGSERTNYGYTF
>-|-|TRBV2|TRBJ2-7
TGTGCCAGCAGCCGACAGGTGGGCTACGAGCAGTACTTC
CASSRQVGYEQYF
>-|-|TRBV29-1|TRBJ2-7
TGCAGCGTTGTAGCGAGTAGACGCGAGCAGTACTTC
CSVVASRREQYF
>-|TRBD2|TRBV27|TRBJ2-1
TGTGCCAGCAGTCCCCGGGGAGCGGGAAACAATGAGCAGTTCTTC
CASSPRGAGNNEQFF
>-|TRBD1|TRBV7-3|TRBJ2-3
TGTGCCAGCAGCTCGACGGGACAGGGGGCGGCCGATACGCAGTATTTT
CASSSTGQGAADTQYF
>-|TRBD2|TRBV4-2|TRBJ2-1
TGTGCCAGCAGCCAAGATGGGACTAGCGGAGCCCCCAATGAGCAGTTCTTC
CASSQDGTSGAPNEQFF
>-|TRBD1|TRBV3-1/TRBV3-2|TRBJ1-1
TGTGCCAGCAGCCAATACGACAGGGTACGTGAGACTGAAGCTTTCTTT
CASSQYDRVRETEAFF